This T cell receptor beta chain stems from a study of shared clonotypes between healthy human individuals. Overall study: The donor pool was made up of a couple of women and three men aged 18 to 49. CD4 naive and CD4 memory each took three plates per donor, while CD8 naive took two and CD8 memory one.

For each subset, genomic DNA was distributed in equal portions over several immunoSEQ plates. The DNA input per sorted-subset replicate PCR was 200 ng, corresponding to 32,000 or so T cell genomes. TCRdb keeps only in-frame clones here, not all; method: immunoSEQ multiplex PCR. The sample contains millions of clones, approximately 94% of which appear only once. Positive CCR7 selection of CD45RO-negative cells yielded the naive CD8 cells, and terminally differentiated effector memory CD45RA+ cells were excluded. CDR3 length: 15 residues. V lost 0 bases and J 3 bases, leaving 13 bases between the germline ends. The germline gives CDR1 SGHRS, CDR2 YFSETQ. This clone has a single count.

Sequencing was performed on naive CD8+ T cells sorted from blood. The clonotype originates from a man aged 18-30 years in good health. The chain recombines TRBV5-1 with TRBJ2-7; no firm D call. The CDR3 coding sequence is TGCGCCAGCAGCTTGGACTTTTCCCACGTCTACGAGCAGTACTTC. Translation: CASSLDFSHVYEQYF.